Listed below are T cell receptor beta chains from one sample, sequenced in a study of cytomegalovirus exposure and HLA in healthy donors. The repertoire was sequenced with immunoSEQ multiplex PCR; TCRdb's copy has only in-frame clones and lacks some. The table includes approximately 190,000 clones, about 89% detected once. The sequenced material came from PBMCs. All receptors come from a man between 25 and 39 years old in good health and CMV-seronegative. CDR3s include the opening cysteine and the closing phenylalanine or tryptophan. A D gene is named only where the DNA matches it firmly.

j_call | d_call | v_call | cdr3_length | cdr3_aa | cdr3_nt
TRBJ1-6 | TRBD1 | TRBV7-9 | 17 | CASSSYRDRGNNSPLHF | TGTGCCAGCAGCTCCTACCGGGACAGGGGTAATAATTCACCCCTCCACTTT
TRBJ2-5 | . | TRBV6-4 | 10 | CASSDETRNF | TGTGCCAGCAGTGACGAGACTAGAAACTTC
TRBJ1-6 | . | TRBV4-2 | 14 | CASSQDTGDSPLHF | TGTGCCAGCAGCCAAGATACCGGGGATTCACCCCTCCACTTT
TRBJ2-7 | . | TRBV11-3 | 14 | CASSLDTGSYKQYF | TGTGCCAGCAGCTTAGATACAGGTAGCTACAAGCAGTACTTC
TRBJ1-5 | TRBD1 | TRBV19 | 17 | CASSILTGASGNQPQHF | TGTGCCAGTAGTATCTTGACAGGGGCGTCGGGCAATCAGCCCCAGCATTTT
TRBJ2-1 | TRBD1 | TRBV28 | 14 | CASSSLHQGARRFF | TGTGCCAGCAGTTCCCTACATCAGGGGGCGCGTCGGTTCTTC
TRBJ1-1 | . | TRBV7-9 | 15 | CASSSQTVLTTEAFF | TGTGCCAGCAGCTCTCAGACAGTTCTAACTACTGAAGCTTTCTTT
TRBJ1-1 | . | TRBV28 | 13 | CASAPVSDTEAFF | TGTGCCAGCGCGCCTGTATCGGACACTGAAGCTTTCTTT
TRBJ1-1 | . | TRBV4-3 | 12 | CASSHGQSEAFF | TGCGCCAGCAGCCATGGACAGTCTGAAGCTTTCTTT
TRBJ2-1 | TRBD2 | TRBV19 | 15 | CASSIHTGGNNEQFF | TGTGCCAGTAGTATACATACGGGAGGCAACAATGAGCAGTTCTTC
TRBJ1-5 | . | TRBV7-2 | 15 | CASSLAPGLGQPQHF | TGTGCCAGCAGCTTAGCACCAGGGTTGGGGCAGCCCCAGCATTTT
TRBJ1-6 | . | TRBV27 | 16 | CASSLSRGNYNSPLHF | TGTGCCAGCAGTTTATCACGGGGTAACTATAATTCACCCCTCCACTTT
TRBJ2-1 | TRBD2 | TRBV14 | 17 | CASSQPGLAGGYNEQFF | TGTGCCAGCAGCCAACCGGGACTAGCGGGAGGTTACAATGAGCAGTTCTTC
TRBJ1-1 | TRBD1 | TRBV7-9 | 15 | CASSLEAGGYTEAFF | TGTGCCAGCAGCTTAGAGGCAGGGGGGTACACTGAAGCTTTCTTT
TRBJ2-7 | . | TRBV11-1 | 14 | CATSVVAPTYEQYF | TGTGCCACCTCGGTGGTAGCGCCTACCTACGAGCAGTACTTC
TRBJ2-7 | . | TRBV4-1 | 19 | CASSQFTRKGHAPLYEQYF | TGCGCCAGCAGCCAATTTACGAGGAAAGGTCACGCGCCCCTCTACGAGCAGTACTTC
TRBJ2-5 | . | TRBV6-5 | 14 | CASRVGVAWETQYF | TGTGCCAGCAGAGTCGGGGTGGCGTGGGAGACCCAGTACTTC
TRBJ2-3 | . | TRBV6-1 | 17 | CASSGRGSASSADTQYF | TGTGCCAGCAGTGGGAGGGGTAGCGCTTCCTCCGCAGATACGCAGTATTTT
TRBJ2-1 | TRBD2 | TRBV5-1 | 22 | CASSLGGRGTEGLAGAFNEQFF | TGCGCCAGCAGCTTGGGAGGGAGGGGGACTGAGGGACTAGCGGGAGCTTTCAATGAGCAGTTCTTC
TRBJ2-6 | TRBD1 | TRBV11-2 | 17 | CASSLGTGLSGANVLTF | TGTGCCAGCAGCTTAGGGACAGGGCTCTCTGGGGCCAACGTCCTGACTTTC
TRBJ1-3 | . | TRBV28 | 16 | CASSALGASSGNTIYF | TGTGCCAGCAGTGCCTTAGGGGCAAGCTCTGGAAACACCATATATTTT
TRBJ2-3 | . | TRBV7-9 | 15 | CASSFRTSGGDTQYF | TGTGCCAGCAGCTTCAGGACCTCCGGGGGAGATACGCAGTATTTT
TRBJ1-5 | . | TRBV4-2 | 15 | CASSQGGVRNQPQHF | TGTGCCAGCAGCCAAGGGGGGGTTCGCAATCAGCCCCAGCATTTT
TRBJ1-4 | TRBD1 | TRBV19 | 16 | CASSMNARQGGEKLFF | TGTGCCAGTAGTATGAATGCGCGACAGGGCGGTGAAAAACTGTTTTTT
TRBJ2-3 | TRBD2 | TRBV6-5 | 15 | CASSAGLAGDYTQYF | TGTGCCAGCAGTGCGGGACTAGCGGGGGACTATACGCAGTATTTT
TRBJ2-5 | . | TRBV5-6 | 13 | CASSLRGLGTQYF | TGTGCCAGCAGCTTGAGAGGCCTTGGGACCCAGTACTTC